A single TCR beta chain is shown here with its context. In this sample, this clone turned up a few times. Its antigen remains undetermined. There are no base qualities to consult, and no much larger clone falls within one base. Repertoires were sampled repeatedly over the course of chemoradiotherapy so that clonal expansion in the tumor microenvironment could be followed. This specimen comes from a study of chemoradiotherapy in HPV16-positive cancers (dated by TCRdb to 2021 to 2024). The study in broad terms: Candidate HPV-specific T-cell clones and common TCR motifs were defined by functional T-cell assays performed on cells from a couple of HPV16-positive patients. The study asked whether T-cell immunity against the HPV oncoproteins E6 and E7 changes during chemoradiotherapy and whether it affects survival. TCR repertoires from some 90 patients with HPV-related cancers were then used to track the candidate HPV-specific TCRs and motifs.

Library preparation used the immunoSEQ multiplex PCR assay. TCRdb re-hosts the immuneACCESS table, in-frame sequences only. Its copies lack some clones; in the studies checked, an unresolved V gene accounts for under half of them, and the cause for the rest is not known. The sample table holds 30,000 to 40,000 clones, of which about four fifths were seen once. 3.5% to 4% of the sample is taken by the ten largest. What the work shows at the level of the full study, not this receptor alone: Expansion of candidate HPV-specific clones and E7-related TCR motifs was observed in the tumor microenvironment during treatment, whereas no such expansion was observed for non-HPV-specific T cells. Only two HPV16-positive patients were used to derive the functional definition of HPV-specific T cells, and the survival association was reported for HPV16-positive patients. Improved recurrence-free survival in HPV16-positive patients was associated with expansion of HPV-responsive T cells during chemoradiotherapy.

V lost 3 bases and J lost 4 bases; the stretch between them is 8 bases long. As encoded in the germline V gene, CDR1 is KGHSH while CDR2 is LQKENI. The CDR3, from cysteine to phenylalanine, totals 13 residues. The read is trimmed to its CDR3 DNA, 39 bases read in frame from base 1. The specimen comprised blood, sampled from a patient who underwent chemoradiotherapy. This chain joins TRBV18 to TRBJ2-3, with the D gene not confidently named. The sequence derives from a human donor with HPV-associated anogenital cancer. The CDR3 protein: CASSPEYADTQYF. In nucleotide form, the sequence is TGTGCCAGCTCACCCGAATATGCAGATACGCAGTATTTT.